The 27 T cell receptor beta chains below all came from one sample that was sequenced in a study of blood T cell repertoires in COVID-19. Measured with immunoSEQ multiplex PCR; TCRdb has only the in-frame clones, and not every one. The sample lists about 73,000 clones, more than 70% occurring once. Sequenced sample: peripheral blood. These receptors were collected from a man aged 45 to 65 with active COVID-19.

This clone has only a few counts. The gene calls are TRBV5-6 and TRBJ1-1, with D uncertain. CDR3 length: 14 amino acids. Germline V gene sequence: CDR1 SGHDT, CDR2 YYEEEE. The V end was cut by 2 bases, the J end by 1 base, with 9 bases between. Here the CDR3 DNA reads TGTGCCAGCAGCTTTAGCCTGGCGAACACTGAAGCTTTCTTT. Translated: CASSFSLANTEAFF.

The CDR3 coding sequence is TGTGCCAGCTGCCGGACAGAACCCTATAATTCACCCCTCCACTTT. This codes for CASCRTEPYNSPLHF. This sequence joins TRBV6-5 and TRBJ1-6; possible D gene TRBD1, 6 bases. Looked up from germline, CDR1 is MNHEY and CDR2 is SVGAGI. The V and J ends lost 8 bases and 2 bases respectively, with 13 bases between them. This CDR3 has 15 residues.

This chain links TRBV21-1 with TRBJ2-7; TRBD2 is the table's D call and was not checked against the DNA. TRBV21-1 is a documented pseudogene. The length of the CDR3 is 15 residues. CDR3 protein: CASSSTGRRTYEQYF. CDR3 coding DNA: TGTGCCAGCAGCAGCACCGGACGGAGGACCTACGAGCAGTACTTC.

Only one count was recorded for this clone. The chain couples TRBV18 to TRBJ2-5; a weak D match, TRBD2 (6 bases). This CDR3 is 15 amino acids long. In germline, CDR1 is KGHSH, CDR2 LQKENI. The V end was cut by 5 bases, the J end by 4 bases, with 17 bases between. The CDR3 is CASSRFSGEGETQYF. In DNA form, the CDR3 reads TGTGCCAGCTCAAGATTTTCGGGAGAGGGAGAGACCCAGTACTTC.

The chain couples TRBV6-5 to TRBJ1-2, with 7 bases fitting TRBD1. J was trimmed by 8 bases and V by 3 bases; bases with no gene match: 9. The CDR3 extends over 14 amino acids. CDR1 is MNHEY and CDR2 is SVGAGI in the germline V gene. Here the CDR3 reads CASSYTGETGGYTF. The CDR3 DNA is TGTGCCAGCAGTTATACAGGGGAAACGGGCGGCTACACCTTC.

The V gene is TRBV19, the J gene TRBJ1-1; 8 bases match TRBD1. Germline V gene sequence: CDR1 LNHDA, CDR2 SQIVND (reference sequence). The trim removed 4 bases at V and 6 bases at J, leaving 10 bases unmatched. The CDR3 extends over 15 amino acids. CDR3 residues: CASSTPGTGEAEAFF. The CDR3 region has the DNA TGTGCCAGTAGTACCCCCGGGACAGGAGAGGCTGAAGCTTTCTTT.

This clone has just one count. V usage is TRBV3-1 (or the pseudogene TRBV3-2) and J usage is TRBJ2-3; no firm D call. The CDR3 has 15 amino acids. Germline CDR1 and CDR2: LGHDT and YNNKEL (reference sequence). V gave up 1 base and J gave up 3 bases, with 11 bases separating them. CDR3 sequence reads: CASSQAGIGTDTQYF. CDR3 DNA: TGTGCCAGCAGCCAAGCAGGCATTGGAACAGATACGCAGTATTTT.

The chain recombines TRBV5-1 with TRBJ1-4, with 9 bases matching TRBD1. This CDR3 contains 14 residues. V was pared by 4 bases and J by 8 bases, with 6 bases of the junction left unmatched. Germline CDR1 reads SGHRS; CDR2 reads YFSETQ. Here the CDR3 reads CASSVGQGGEKLFF. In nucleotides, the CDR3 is TGCGCCAGCAGCGTGGGACAGGGTGGGGAAAAACTGTTTTTT.

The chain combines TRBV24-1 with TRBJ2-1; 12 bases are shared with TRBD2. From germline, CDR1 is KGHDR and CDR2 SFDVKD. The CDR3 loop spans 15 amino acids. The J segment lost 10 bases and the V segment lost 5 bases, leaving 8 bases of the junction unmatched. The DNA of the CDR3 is TGTGCCACCAGTGTGAGACTAGCGGGAGTTGGGGAGCAGTTCTTC. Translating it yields CATSVRLAGVGEQFF.

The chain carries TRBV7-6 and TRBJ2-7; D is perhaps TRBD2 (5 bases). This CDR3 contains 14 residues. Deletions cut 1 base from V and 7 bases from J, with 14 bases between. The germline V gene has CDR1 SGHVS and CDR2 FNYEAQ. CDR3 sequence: CASSLDPGSGEQYF. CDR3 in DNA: TGTGCCAGCAGCTTAGACCCGGGGTCGGGTGAGCAGTACTTC.

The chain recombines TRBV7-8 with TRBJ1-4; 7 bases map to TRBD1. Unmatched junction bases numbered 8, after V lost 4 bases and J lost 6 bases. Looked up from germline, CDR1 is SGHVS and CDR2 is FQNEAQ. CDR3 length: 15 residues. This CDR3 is CASSSYRGGDEKLFF. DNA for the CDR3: TGTGCCAGCAGCTCCTACAGGGGAGGAGATGAAAAACTGTTTTTT.

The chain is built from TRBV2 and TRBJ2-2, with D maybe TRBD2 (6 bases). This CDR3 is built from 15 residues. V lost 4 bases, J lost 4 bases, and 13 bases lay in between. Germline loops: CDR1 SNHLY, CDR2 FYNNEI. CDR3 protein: CASSGGRGPTGELFF. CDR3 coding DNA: TGTGCCAGCAGTGGTGGGCGGGGACCCACCGGGGAGCTGTTTTTT.

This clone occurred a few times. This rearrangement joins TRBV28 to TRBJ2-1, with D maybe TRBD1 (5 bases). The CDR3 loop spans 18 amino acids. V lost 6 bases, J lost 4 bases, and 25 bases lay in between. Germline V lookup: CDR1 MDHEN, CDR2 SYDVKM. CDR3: CASSLDSSKAALYNEQFF. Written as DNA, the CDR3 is TGTGCCAGCAGCCTTGACAGTAGTAAGGCCGCCCTATACAATGAGCAGTTCTTC.

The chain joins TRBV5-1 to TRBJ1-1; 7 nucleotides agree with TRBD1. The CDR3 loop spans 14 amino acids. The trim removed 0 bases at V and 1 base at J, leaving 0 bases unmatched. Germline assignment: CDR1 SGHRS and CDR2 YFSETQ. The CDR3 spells CASSLDRGNTEAFF. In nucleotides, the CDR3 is TGCGCCAGCAGCTTGGACAGGGGGAACACTGAAGCTTTCTTT.

CDR3 nucleotides: TGTGCCACCAGTGACTCCCAGGGTAGCACCTACAATGAGCAGTTCTTC. It codes for CATSDSQGSTYNEQFF. The V gene is TRBV24-1, the J gene TRBJ2-1, with a tentative D call TRBD1 (5 bases). Germline loops: CDR1 KGHDR, CDR2 SFDVKD. The V end was cut by 4 bases, the J end by 2 bases, with 14 bases between. This CDR3 contains 16 residues.

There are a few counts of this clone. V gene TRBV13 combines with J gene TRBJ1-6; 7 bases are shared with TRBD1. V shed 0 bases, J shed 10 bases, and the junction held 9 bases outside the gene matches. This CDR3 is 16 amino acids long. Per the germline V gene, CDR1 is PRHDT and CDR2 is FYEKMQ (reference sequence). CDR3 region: CASSLGHGTEESPLHF. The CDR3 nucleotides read TGTGCCAGCAGCTTAGGCCACGGGACAGAGGAATCACCCCTCCACTTT.

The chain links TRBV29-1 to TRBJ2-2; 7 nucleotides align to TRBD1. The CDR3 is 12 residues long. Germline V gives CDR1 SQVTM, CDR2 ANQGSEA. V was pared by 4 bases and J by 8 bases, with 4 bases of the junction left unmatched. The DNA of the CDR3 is TGCAGCGTTGGACCGGGACAGGGGGAGCTGTTTTTT. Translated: CSVGPGQGELFF.

This CDR3 is CASSLAWTGSYGYTF. CDR3 bases: TGTGCCAGCAGCTTGGCCTGGACAGGGTCTTATGGCTACACCTTC. The chain links TRBV5-4 to TRBJ1-2; TRBD1 agrees at 8 bases. The CDR3 contains 15 residues. The junction had 6 bases not matched to a gene; V was cut back by 0 bases and J by 5 bases. Germline V lookup: CDR1 SGHNT, CDR2 YYREEE (reference sequence).

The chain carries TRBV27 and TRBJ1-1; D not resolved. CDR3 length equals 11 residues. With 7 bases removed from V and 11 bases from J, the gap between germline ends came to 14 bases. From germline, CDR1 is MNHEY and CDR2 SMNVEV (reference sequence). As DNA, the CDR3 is TGTGCCAGCAAGGCGTATTCGGAGGCTTTCTTT. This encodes CASKAYSEAFF.

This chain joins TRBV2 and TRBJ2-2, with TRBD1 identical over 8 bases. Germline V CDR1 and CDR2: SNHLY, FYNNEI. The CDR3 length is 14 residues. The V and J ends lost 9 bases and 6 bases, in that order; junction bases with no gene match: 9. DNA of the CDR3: TGTGCCAGGTCACAGGGGGTTCAGGCCGGGGAGCTGTTTTTT. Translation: CARSQGVQAGELFF.

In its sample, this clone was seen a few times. The CDR3 loop reads CASSLGGRDTQYF. The CDR3 DNA follows: TGTGCCAGCAGCTTAGGAGGCAGAGATACGCAGTATTTT. The genes are TRBV7-9 and TRBJ2-3; D is ambiguous. The germline V and J ends were trimmed by 1 base and 5 bases, with 7 bases remaining between them. CDR3 length: 13 residues. Germline lookup yields CDR1 SEHNR and CDR2 FQNEAQ (reference sequence).

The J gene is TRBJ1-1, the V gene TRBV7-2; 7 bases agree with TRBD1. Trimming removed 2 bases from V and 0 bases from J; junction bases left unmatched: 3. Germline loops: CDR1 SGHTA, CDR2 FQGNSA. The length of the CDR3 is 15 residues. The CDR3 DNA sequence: TGTGCCAGCAGCTTAAGCAGGGGGATGAACACTGAAGCTTTCTTT. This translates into CASSLSRGMNTEAFF.

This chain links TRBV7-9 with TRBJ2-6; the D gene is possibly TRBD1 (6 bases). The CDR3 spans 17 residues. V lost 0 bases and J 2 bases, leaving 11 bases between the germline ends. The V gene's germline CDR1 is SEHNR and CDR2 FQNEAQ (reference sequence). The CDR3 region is CASSLAVGGAGANVLTF. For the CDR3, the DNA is TGTGCCAGCAGCTTAGCGGTAGGGGGTGCTGGGGCCAACGTCCTGACTTTC. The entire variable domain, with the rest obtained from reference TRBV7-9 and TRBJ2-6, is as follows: DTGVSQNPRHKITKRGQNVTFRCDPISEHNRLYWYRQTLGQGPEFLTYFQNEAQLEKSRLLSDRFSAERPKGSFSTLEIQRTEQGDSAMYLCASSLAVGGAGANVLTFGAGSRLTVL.

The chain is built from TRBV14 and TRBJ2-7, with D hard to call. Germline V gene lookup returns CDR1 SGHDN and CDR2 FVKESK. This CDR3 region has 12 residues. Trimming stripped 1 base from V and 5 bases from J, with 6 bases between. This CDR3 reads CASSQVRDEQYF. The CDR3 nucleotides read TGTGCCAGCAGCCAAGTTCGGGACGAGCAGTACTTC.

The CDR3 sequence is CASSKAGTGDEKLFF. CDR3 sequence (DNA): TGTGCCAGCAGCAAAGCAGGGACTGGTGATGAAAAACTGTTTTTT. The gene calls are TRBV21-1 and TRBJ1-4. TRBV21-1 has pseudogene status. The CDR3 length is 15 residues.

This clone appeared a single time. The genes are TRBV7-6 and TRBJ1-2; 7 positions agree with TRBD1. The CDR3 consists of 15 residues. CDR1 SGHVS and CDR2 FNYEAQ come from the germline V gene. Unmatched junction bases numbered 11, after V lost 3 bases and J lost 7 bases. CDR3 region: CASSFSPGQRGGYTF. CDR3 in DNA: TGTGCCAGCAGCTTTAGCCCGGGACAGCGAGGTGGCTACACCTTC. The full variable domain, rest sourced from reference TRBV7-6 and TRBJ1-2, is GAGVSQSPRYKVTKRGQDVALRCDPISGHVSLYWYRQALGQGPEFLTYFNYEAQQDKSGLPNDRFSAERPEGSISTLTIQRTEQRDSAMYRCASSFSPGQRGGYTFGSGTRLTVV.

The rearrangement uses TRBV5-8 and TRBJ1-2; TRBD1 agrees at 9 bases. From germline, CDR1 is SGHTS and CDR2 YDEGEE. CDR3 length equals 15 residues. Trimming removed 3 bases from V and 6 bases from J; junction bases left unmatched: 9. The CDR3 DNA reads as TGTGCCAGCAGCTCCTCCGGGACAGGGATTCATGGCTACACCTTC. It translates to CASSSSGTGIHGYTF.